This T cell receptor beta chain was identified in a study of CD8 T cells in ankylosing spondylitis. TCRdb independently ran MiXCR on the 5' RACE reads; one entry per CDR3 protein. The sample includes some 200,000 distinct CDR3 sequences, roughly 24% seen only once; the top ten take less than 8.5%. This CDR3 has 14 amino acids. Trimming left V 4 bases short and J 6 bases short, with 16 bases between. The germline V gene encodes CDR1 SEHNR and CDR2 FQNEAQ (reference sequence). V usage is TRBV7-9 and J usage is TRBJ2-7; D may match TRBD1 or TRBD2 (5 bases each). The sequenced sample consisted of blood, either unsorted or a sorted T cell fraction (not recorded which). The clonotype was recovered from a male donor with ankylosing spondylitis or in good health (not recorded which). The CDR3 protein is CASSSGSAGSEQYF. The DNA of the CDR3 is TGTGCCAGCAGCTCCGGGTCGGCAGGGAGCGAGCAGTACTTC. The variable domain in full, completed from reference TRBV7-9 and TRBJ2-7, reads DTGVSQNPRHKITKRGQNVTFRCDPISEHNRLYWYRQTLGQGPEFLTYFQNEAQLEKSRLLSDRFSAERPKGSFSTLEIQRTEQGDSAMYLCASSSGSAGSEQYFGPGTRLTVT.